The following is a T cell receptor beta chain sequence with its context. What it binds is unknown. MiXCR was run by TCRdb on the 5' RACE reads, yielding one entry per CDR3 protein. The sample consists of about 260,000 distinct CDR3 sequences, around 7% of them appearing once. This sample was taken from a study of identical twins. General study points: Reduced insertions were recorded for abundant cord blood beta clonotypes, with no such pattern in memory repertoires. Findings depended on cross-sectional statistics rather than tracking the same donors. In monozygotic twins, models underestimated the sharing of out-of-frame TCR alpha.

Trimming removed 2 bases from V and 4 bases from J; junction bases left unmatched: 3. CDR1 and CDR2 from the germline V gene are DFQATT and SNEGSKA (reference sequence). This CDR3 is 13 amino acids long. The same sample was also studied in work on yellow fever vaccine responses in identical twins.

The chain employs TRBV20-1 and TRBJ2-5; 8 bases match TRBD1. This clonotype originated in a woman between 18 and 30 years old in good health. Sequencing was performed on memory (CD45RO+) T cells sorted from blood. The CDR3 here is CSARLTGGETQYF. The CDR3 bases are TGCAGTGCTAGATTAACAGGGGGAGAGACCCAGTACTTC.